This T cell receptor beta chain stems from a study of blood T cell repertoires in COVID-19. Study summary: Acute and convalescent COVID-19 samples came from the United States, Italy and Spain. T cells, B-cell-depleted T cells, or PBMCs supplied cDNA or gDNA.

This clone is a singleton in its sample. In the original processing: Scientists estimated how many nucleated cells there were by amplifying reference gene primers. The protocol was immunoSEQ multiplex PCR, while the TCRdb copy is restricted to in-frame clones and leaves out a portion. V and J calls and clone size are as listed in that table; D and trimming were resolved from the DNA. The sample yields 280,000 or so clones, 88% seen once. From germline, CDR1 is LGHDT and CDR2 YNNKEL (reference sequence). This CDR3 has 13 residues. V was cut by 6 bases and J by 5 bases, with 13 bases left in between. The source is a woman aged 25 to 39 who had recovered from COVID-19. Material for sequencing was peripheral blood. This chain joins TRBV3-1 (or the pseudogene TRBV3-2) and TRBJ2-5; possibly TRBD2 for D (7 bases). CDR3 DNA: TGTGCCAGCAGATCGGGGGGCCGCGAGACCCAGTACTTC. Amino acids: CASRSGGRETQYF.